The present T cell receptor (beta chain) was sequenced within a study of Graves' ophthalmopathy and Graves' hyperthyroidism. Whole-study results and caveats: Most expanded thyroid clonotypes above 0.001 frequency also appeared in blood.

In regard to this clonotype: Its antigen remains unidentified.

The diagnostic workup employed clinical symptoms, serum thyroxine, TRAb, thyroid ultrasound and orbital computed tomography. The study amplified TCR beta CDR3 regions using RNA transcripts. RT-PCR was first run with HTBI primers, then multiplex PCR in a second round. TCRdb recomputed calls from the multiplex PCR reads with MiXCR, one row per CDR3 protein. The sample holds about 660,000 distinct CDR3 sequences, about two fifths seen once. This CDR3 has 13 residues. The ends lost 6 bases at V and 4 bases at J; junction bases unmatched: 4. Germline-derived CDR1 and CDR2 are MNHEY and SMNVEV (reference sequence).

The sample was peripheral blood. The chain combines TRBV27 with TRBJ2-7, with 9 bases fitting TRBD1. The TCR was taken from an adult man with Graves' ophthalmopathy. DNA of the CDR3: TGTGCCAGCAGAAGGGACAGGGATTACGAGCAGTACTTC. Amino acids: CASRRDRDYEQYF.